Following are 15 T cell receptor beta chains from one sample sequenced in a study of blood T cell repertoires in COVID-19. TCRdb's table, derived via immunoSEQ multiplex PCR, lists solely in-frame clones and lacks some. This repertoire shows tens of thousands of clones, 80% to 90% found once; its top ten account for 4.5% to 5%. Specimen: peripheral blood. The source is a woman aged 45-59 years with active COVID-19.

This clone has just a few counts. V and J are TRBV7-2 and TRBJ2-7; TRBD2 agrees at 9 bases. The germline V gene has CDR1 SGHTA and CDR2 FQGNSA. The ends lost 1 base at V and 3 bases at J; junction bases unmatched: 7. The CDR3 is 16 residues long. The CDR3 sequence: CASSLGGSAGGYEQYF. In nucleotides, the CDR3 is TGTGCCAGCAGCTTAGGGGGGTCAGCGGGAGGCTACGAGCAGTACTTC.

The DNA of the CDR3 is TGTGCCAGCAGTTTATCCCGGGGTACGAGGAGCACAGATACGCAGTATTTT. Translation: CASSLSRGTRSTDTQYF. V usage is TRBV27 and J usage is TRBJ2-3; possible D gene TRBD2, 5 bases. Per the germline V gene, CDR1 is MNHEY and CDR2 is SMNVEV (reference sequence). This CDR3 is built from 17 residues. Trimming shortened V by 0 bases and J by 0 bases, and 13 bases separated the two germline ends.

The genes are TRBV19 and TRBJ1-5; D remains ambiguous. Germline values: CDR1 LNHDA, CDR2 SQIVND (reference sequence). The CDR3 runs to 14 residues. The germline V and J ends were trimmed by 7 bases and 1 base, with 11 bases remaining between them. The CDR3 nucleotides read TGTGCCAGTATGCCCCGAGGGAGCAATCAGCCCCAGCATTTT. Translating gives CASMPRGSNQPQHF.

J is TRBJ2-7 and V is TRBV9, with TRBD2 identical over 8 bases. V lost 3 bases and J lost 2; bases outside the gene matches: 4. Germline lookup yields CDR1 SGDLS and CDR2 YYNGEE. The CDR3 spans 14 residues. The chain's CDR3 is CASSARAGAYEQYF. The DNA of the CDR3 is TGTGCCAGCAGCGCCCGAGCGGGAGCCTACGAGCAGTACTTC.

This clone is a singleton in its sample. The genes are TRBV11-2 and TRBJ2-7, with TRBD2 matching over 7 bases. The V gene end was trimmed by 1 base and the J gene end by 6 bases; junction bases not matched to a gene: 12. The CDR3 runs to 16 residues. Germline V gives CDR1 SGHAT, CDR2 FQNNGV. CDR3: CASSLVSGLEPAEQYF. For the CDR3, the DNA is TGTGCCAGCAGCTTAGTTTCTGGACTAGAACCTGCCGAGCAGTACTTC.

V is TRBV19 and J is TRBJ1-4; TRBD1 is a possible D gene (6 bases). This CDR3 has 14 residues. Deletions cut 5 bases from V and 6 bases from J, with 13 bases between. Germline CDR1 reads LNHDA; CDR2 reads SQIVND (reference sequence). DNA for the CDR3: TGTGCCAGTAGTGAGTCCAGGGGCGATGAAAAACTGTTTTTT. This sequence encodes CASSESRGDEKLFF.

The chain couples TRBV9 to TRBJ1-1; 7 bases are shared with TRBD1. The CDR3 extends over 14 amino acids. The germline gives CDR1 SGDLS, CDR2 YYNGEE. V shed 4 bases and J 1 base; nucleotides not matched to a gene: 4. This chain's CDR3 is CASSPRQGNTEAFF. The DNA of the CDR3 is TGTGCCAGCAGCCCCCGACAGGGGAACACTGAAGCTTTCTTT.

The gene calls are TRBV7-6 and TRBJ2-7; TRBD2 agrees at 9 bases. Trimming took 1 base from V and 0 from J; bases not matched to a gene: 7. Germline CDR1 reads SGHVS; CDR2 reads FNYEAQ. This CDR3 has 17 residues. The CDR3 coding sequence is TGTGCCAGCAGCTTAGTGGCTAGCGGGGCGAGCTCCTACGAGCAGTACTTC. Its translation: CASSLVASGASSYEQYF.

The chain combines TRBV2 with TRBJ2-7; D may be TRBD1 (5 bases). The CDR3 has 14 residues. The V end was cut by 3 bases, the J end by 2 bases, with 11 bases between. The germline CDR1 and CDR2 sequences are SNHLY and FYNNEI. The CDR3 spells CASSDNRFPYEQYF. DNA for the CDR3: TGTGCCAGCAGTGACAACAGGTTTCCCTACGAGCAGTACTTC.

V and J are TRBV27 and TRBJ2-2, with TRBD2 identical over 7 bases. The CDR3 sequence is 15 residues long. Germline values: CDR1 MNHEY, CDR2 SMNVEV (reference sequence). The ends lost 8 bases at V and 4 bases at J; junction bases unmatched: 10. CDR3 region: CASAFRSGTTGELFF. DNA of the CDR3: TGTGCCAGCGCTTTTAGGAGCGGGACCACCGGGGAGCTGTTTTTT.

Only one count was recorded for this clone. The CDR3 coding sequence is TGTGCCACCGGGGGGGGTCCCTACGAGCAGTACTTC. Its protein product is CATGGGPYEQYF. The genes are TRBV2 and TRBJ2-7; 8 bases map to TRBD2. After removal of 10 bases from V and 2 bases from J, the junction contained 4 bases not matched to a gene. This CDR3 is 12 amino acids long. CDR1 and CDR2 (germline): SNHLY, FYNNEI.

A few counts support this clone. The V call is TRBV7-6, the J call TRBJ2-7, with TRBD2 identical over 12 bases. Germline lookup yields CDR1 SGHVS and CDR2 FNYEAQ. V dropped 5 bases and J dropped 7; count of bases not matched to a gene: 15. The CDR3 is 17 amino acids. The CDR3 region has the DNA TGTGCCAGCAGCCCATTTTCTAGCGGGAGGGCCCCGGGGGAGCAGTACTTC. Translation gives CASSPFSSGRAPGEQYF.

The count of this clone is one. This chain joins TRBV2 and TRBJ2-4, with 8 positions matching TRBD2. CDR1 SNHLY and CDR2 FYNNEI come from the germline V gene. V lost 6 bases and J lost 0; bases outside the gene matches: 13. This CDR3 is built from 18 residues. The CDR3 DNA reads TGTGCCAGCAGCGACACCGGGACTAGGGAGCTAGCCAAAAACATTCAGTACTTC. This sequence encodes CASSDTGTRELAKNIQYF.

This sequence joins TRBV18 and TRBJ2-5; 12 bases line up with TRBD2. The CDR3 loop spans 16 amino acids. The germline gives CDR1 KGHSH, CDR2 LQKENI. Trimming took 6 bases from V and 4 from J; bases not matched to a gene: 9. The CDR3 region has the DNA TGTGCCAGCTCTCGTCCACTAGCGGGAGGATCAGAGACCCAGTACTTC. Translated: CASSRPLAGGSETQYF.

V usage is TRBV30 and J usage is TRBJ1-6, with a weak D call TRBD1 (6 bases). Germline loops: CDR1 GTSNPN, CDR2 SVGIG (reference sequence). V lost 0 bases, J lost 10 bases, and 22 bases lay in between. CDR3 length: 17 residues. CDR3 sequence: CAWSVRRDTARRSPLHF. CDR3 nucleotide sequence: TGTGCCTGGAGTGTACGTCGGGACACGGCTAGGCGGTCACCCCTCCACTTT.